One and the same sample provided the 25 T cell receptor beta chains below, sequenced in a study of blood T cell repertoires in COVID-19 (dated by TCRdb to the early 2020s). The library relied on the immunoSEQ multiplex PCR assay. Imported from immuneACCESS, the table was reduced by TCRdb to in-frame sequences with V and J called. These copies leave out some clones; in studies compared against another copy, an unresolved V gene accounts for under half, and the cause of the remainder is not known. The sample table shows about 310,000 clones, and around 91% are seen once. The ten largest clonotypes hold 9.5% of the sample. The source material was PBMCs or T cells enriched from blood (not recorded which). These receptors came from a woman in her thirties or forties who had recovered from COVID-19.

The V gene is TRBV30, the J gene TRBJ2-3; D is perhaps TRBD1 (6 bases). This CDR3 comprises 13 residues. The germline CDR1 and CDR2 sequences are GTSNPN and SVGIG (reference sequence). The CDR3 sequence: CAMDSFSTDTQYF. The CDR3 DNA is TGTGCTATGGACAGTTTCTCCACAGATACGCAGTATTTT.

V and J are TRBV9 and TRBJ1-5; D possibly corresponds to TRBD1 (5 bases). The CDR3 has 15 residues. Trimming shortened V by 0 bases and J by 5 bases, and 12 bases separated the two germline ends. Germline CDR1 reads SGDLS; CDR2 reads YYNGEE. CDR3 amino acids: CASSVDLGADQPQHF. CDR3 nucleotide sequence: TGTGCCAGCAGCGTAGATTTAGGGGCGGATCAGCCCCAGCATTTT.

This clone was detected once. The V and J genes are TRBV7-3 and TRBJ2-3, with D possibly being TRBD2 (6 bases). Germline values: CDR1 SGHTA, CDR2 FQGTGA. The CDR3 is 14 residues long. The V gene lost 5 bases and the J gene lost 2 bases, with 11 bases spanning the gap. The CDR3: CASSPGLNTDTQYF. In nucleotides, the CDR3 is TGTGCCAGCAGCCCAGGACTAAACACAGATACGCAGTATTTT.

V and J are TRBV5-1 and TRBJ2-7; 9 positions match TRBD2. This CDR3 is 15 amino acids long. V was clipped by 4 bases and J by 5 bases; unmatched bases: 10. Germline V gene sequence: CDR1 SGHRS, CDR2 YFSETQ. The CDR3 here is CASSPLAGESHEQYF. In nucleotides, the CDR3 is TGCGCCAGCAGCCCTTTAGCGGGAGAGTCCCACGAGCAGTACTTC.

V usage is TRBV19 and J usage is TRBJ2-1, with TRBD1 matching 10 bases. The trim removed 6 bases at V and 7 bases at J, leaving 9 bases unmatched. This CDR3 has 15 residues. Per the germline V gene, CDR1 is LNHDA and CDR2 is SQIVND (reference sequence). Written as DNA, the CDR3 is TGTGCCAGTAGGCCGGGACAGGGGAAGGGAAATGAGCAGTTCTTC. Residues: CASRPGQGKGNEQFF. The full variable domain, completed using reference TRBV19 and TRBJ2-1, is DGGITQSPKYLFRKEGQNVTLSCEQNLNHDAMYWYRQDPGQGLRLIYYSQIVNDFQKGDIAEGYSVSREKKESFPLTVTSAQKNPTAFYLCASRPGQGKGNEQFFGPGTRLTVL.

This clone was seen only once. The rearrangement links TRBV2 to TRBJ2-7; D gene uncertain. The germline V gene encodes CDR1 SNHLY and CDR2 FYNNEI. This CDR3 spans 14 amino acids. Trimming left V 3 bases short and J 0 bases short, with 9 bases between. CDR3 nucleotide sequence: TGTGCCAGCAGTGACCCAGGTGACTCCTACGAGCAGTACTTC. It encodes CASSDPGDSYEQYF.

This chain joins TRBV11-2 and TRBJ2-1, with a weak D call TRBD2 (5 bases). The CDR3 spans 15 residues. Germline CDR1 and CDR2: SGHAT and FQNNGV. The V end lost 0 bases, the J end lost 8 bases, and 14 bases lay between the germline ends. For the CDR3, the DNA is TGTGCCAGCAGCTTAGAGGCGGGTCCGAGGTATGAGCAGTTCTTC. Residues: CASSLEAGPRYEQFF.

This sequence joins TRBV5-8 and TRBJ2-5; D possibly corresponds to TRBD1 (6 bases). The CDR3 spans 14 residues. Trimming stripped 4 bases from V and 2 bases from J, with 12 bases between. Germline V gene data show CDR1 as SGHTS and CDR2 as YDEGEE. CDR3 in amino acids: CASSPTGRQETQYF. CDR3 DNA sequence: TGTGCCAGCAGCCCGACAGGTCGACAAGAGACCCAGTACTTC.

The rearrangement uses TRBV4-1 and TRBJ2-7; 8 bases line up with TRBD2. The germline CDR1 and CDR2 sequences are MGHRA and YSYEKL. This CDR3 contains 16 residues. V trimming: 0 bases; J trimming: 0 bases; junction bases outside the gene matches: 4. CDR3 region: CASSQEERESSYEQYF. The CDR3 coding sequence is TGCGCCAGCAGCCAAGAGGAGCGGGAGAGCTCCTACGAGCAGTACTTC.

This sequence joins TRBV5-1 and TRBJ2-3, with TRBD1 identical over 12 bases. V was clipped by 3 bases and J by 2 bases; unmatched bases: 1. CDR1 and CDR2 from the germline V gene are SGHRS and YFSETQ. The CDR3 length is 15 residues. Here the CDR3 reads CASSSGQGATDTQYF. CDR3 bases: TGCGCCAGCAGCTCGGGACAGGGGGCCACAGATACGCAGTATTTT.

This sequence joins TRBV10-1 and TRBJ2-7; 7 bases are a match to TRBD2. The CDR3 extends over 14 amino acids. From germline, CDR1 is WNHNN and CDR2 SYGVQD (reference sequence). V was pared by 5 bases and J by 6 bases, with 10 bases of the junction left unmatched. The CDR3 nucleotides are TGCGCCAGCAGTTCCCATGGGGAGGGCGCCGAGCAGTACTTC. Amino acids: CASSSHGEGAEQYF.

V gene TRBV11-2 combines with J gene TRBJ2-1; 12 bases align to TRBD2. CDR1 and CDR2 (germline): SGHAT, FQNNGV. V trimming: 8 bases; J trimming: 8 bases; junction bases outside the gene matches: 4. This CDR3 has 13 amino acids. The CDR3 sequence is CASRTSGDHEQFF. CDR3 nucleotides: TGTGCCAGCCGGACTAGCGGGGATCATGAGCAGTTCTTC.

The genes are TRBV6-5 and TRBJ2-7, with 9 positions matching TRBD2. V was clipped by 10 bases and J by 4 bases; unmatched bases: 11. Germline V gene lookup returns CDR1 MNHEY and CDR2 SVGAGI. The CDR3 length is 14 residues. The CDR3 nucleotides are TGTGCCACCCGGGGAGCGGGAGGATGGTACGAGCAGTACTTC. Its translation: CATRGAGGWYEQYF.

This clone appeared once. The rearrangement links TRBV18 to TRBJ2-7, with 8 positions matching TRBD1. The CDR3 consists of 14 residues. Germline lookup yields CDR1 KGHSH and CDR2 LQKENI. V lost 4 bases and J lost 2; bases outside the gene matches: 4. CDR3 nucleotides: TGTGCCAGCTCACAGGGACAGGCGACCTACGAGCAGTACTTC. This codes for CASSQGQATYEQYF.

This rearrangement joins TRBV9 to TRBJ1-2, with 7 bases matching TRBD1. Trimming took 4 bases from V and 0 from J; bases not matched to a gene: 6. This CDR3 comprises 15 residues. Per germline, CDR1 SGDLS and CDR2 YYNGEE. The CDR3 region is CASSRRTGANYGYTF. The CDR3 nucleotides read TGTGCCAGCAGCCGGCGGACAGGAGCTAACTATGGCTACACCTTC.

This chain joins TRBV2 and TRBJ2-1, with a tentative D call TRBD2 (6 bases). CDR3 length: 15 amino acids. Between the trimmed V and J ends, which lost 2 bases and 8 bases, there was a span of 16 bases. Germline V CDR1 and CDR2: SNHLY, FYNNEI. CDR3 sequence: CASSERRESRYEQFF. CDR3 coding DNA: TGTGCCAGCAGTGAAAGGCGGGAAAGTAGGTATGAGCAGTTCTTC.

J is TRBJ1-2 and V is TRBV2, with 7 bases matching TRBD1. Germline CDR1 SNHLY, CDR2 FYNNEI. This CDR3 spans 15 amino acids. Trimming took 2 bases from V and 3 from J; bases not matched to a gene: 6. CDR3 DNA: TGTGCCAGCAGTGAAACCGGGACAGCTGACTATGGCTACACCTTC. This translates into CASSETGTADYGYTF.

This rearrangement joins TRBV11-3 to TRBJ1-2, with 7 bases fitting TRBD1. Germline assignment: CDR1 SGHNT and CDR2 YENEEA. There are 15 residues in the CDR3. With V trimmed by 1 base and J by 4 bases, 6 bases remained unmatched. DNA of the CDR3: TGTGCCAGCAGCTTAGGAGGGGCAGGGGGCTATGGCTACACCTTC. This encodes CASSLGGAGGYGYTF.

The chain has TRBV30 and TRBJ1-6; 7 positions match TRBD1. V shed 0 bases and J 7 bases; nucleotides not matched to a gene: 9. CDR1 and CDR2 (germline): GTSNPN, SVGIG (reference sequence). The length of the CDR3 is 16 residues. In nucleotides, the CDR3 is TGTGCCTGGAGTGTACGAGGGGGCGCTGGGAATTCACCCCTCCACTTT. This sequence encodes CAWSVRGGAGNSPLHF.

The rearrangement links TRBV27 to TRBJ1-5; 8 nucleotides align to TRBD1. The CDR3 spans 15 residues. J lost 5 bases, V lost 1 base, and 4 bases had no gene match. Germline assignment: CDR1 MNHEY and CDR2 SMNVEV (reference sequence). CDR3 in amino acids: CASSLYGQGDQPQHF. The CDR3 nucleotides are TGTGCCAGCAGTTTATACGGACAGGGAGATCAGCCCCAGCATTTT.

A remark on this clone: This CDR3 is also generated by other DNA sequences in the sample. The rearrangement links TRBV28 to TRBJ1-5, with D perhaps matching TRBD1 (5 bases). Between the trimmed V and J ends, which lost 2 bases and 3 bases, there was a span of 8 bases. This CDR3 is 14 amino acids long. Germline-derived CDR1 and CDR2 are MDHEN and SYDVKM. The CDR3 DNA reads TGTGCCAGCAGTTTACAGGGAAACAATCAGCCCCAGCATTTT. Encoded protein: CASSLQGNNQPQHF.

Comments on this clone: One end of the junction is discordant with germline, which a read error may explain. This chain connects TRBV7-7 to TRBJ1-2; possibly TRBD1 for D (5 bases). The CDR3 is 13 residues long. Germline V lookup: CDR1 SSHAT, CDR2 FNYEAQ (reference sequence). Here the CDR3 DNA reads TGTGCTAGCAGCCCGACAGTTTCCTATGGCTACACCTTC. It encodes CASSPTVSYGYTF.

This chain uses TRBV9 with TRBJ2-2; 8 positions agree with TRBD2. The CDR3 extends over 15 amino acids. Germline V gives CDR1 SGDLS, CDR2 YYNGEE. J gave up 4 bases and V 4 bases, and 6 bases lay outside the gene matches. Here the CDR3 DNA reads TGTGCCAGCAGCCCCCAGGCGGGGGGCACCGGGGAGCTGTTTTTT. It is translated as CASSPQAGGTGELFF. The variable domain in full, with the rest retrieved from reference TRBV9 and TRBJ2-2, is DSGVTQTPKHLITATGQRVTLRCSPRSGDLSVYWYQQSLDQGLQFLIQYYNGEERAKGNILERFSAQQFPDLHSELNLSSLELGDSALYFCASSPQAGGTGELFFGEGSRLTVL.

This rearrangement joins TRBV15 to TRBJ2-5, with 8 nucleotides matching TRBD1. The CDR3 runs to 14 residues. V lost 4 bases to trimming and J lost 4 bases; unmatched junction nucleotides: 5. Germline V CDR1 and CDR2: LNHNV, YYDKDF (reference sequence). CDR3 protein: CATSNNRGVETQYF. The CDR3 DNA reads TGTGCCACCAGCAATAACAGGGGGGTAGAGACCCAGTACTTC.

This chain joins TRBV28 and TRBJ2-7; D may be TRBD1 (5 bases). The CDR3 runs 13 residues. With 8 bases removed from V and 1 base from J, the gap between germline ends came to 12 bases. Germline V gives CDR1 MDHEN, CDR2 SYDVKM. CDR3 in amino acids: CASQATVSYEQYF. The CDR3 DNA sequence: TGTGCCAGCCAAGCGACAGTATCCTACGAGCAGTACTTC. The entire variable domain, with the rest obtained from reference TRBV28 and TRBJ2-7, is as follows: DVKVTQSSRYLVKRTGEKVFLECVQDMDHENMFWYRQDPGLGLRLIYFSYDVKMKEKGDIPEGYSVSREKKERFSLILESASTNQTSMYLCASQATVSYEQYFGPGTRLTVT.